This entry features one T cell receptor (beta chain) sequence. As yet, its antigen is unknown. This sample also contains other DNA sequences that code for the same CDR3. This CDR3 is built from 13 residues. J gave up 5 bases and V 2 bases, and 1 base lay outside the gene matches. Germline loops: CDR1 SGHTA, CDR2 FQGNSA. These data originate in a study of fetal regulatory T cell absence and autoimmunity. Study background: Without clinical diabetes, IPEX patients showed exocrine pancreas autoimmunity.

Study results and caveats: Antigen-driven pancreatic autoimmunity before birth in IPEX was inferred from oligoclonal enrichment. Compared with cord blood, pancreas showed oligoclonal TCR enrichment, some clones over 80-fold.

Sequencing was at survey level. Data came from immunoSEQ multiplex PCR; TCRdb stores just in-frame clones and leaves some out. The sample has approximately 49,000 clones; around 85% are singletons. This sequence originates from a newborn boy with IPEX syndrome. The gene calls are TRBV7-2 and TRBJ1-2; TRBD1 matches at 8 bases. Source material: cord blood. CDR3 region: CASSLTGGYGYTF. The CDR3 nucleotides read TGTGCCAGCAGCTTAACAGGGGGGTATGGCTACACCTTC.